A single sample gave rise to the 17 T cell receptor beta chains below, sequenced in a study of T cell repertoires in cytomegalovirus infection. TCRdb re-derived calls from the reads in MiXCR, one entry per CDR3 protein. Of hundreds of thousands of distinct CDR3 sequences in the sample, roughly 24% were seen once. Sequencing used CD8+ T cells from PBMCs. All receptors derive from a human donor in good health (CMV status not recorded). Some clones in this sample may be carry-over from other donors' samples.

Regarding this clonotype: A much larger clone lies one base from this, so it may be a read error. The chain couples TRBV28 to TRBJ1-1; D gene uncertain. Germline values: CDR1 MDHEN, CDR2 SYDVKM. CDR3 length: 15 residues. The V end was cut by 5 bases, the J end by 2 bases, with 15 bases between. CDR3 protein: CASSPTGSTNTEAFF. The CDR3 DNA follows: TGTGCCAGCAGTCCCACCGGGTCAACAAACACTGAAGCTTTCTTT.

This clonotype has only a few counts. The V and J genes are TRBV7-9 and TRBJ1-3; no definite D call. The CDR3 runs to 16 residues. The V end lost 1 base, the J end lost 4 bases, and 14 bases lay between the germline ends. The germline V gene has CDR1 SEHNR and CDR2 FQNEAQ (reference sequence). The CDR3 loop reads CASSLVPGMAGNTIYF. The DNA of the CDR3 is TGTGCCAGCAGCTTAGTGCCAGGTATGGCCGGAAACACCATATATTTT.

This clonotype was observed a single time. A read error may be the cause here, since a much bigger clone is one base away. J is TRBJ2-1 and V is TRBV7-3, with 9 bases that match TRBD2. The last part of the DNA fits TRBJ2-7 better; the J call may be wrong. This CDR3 comprises 17 residues. Germline V gene data show CDR1 as SGHTA and CDR2 as FQGTGA. The CDR3 nucleotides are TGTGCCAGCAGCCACCCTCGGGGGCTAGCGGGGACCAATGAGCAGTACTTC. Its protein product is CASSHPRGLAGTNEQYF.

The chain employs TRBV20-1 and TRBJ1-5, with 9 bases that match TRBD1. The CDR3 is 15 residues long. CDR1 is DFQATT and CDR2 is SNEGSKA in the germline V gene (reference sequence). Trimming at V came to 2 bases and at J to 7 bases, leaving 9 bases not matched to a gene. The DNA of the CDR3 is TGCAGTGCTAGACCCGGGACAGGGAACAAACAGCCCCAGCATTTT. This codes for CSARPGTGNKQPQHF.

V is TRBV27 and J is TRBJ2-1, with a weak D call TRBD2 (5 bases). Germline values: CDR1 MNHEY, CDR2 SMNVEV (reference sequence). This CDR3 contains 12 residues. V was cut by 6 bases and J by 9 bases, with 12 bases left in between. The CDR3, as DNA: TGTGCCAGCAGATTCTCTAGCTCTGAGCAGTTCTTC. It is translated as CASRFSSSEQFF.

This chain links TRBV20-1 with TRBJ1-5; D remains unclear. Germline V lookup: CDR1 DFQATT, CDR2 SNEGSKA (reference sequence). V was cut by 4 bases and J by 9 bases, with 16 bases left in between. The CDR3 runs to 13 residues. CDR3 DNA: TGCAGTGCTATGCCCCCCGCTTGGCGGCCCCAGCATTTT. It yields the protein CSAMPPAWRPQHF.

The rearrangement uses TRBV7-6 and TRBJ2-1; 15 nucleotides line up with TRBD2. Germline V gene sequence: CDR1 SGHVS, CDR2 FNYEAQ. The CDR3 extends over 17 amino acids. J was trimmed by 10 bases and V by 7 bases; bases with no gene match: 14. The CDR3 region is CASTDARTSGGGGEQFF. DNA of the CDR3: TGTGCCAGCACAGATGCGAGGACTAGCGGGGGGGGCGGGGAGCAGTTCTTC.

This clonotype was seen only a few times. This chain joins TRBV3-1 and TRBJ2-1; 15 bases line up with TRBD2. Germline V CDR1 and CDR2: LGHDT, YNNKEL (reference sequence). The V segment lost 4 bases and the J segment 5 bases; nucleotides outside the gene matches: 3. The CDR3 has 16 residues. CDR3 region: CASSPWTSGGDNEQFF. The CDR3 DNA reads TGTGCCAGCAGCCCCTGGACTAGCGGGGGGGACAATGAGCAGTTCTTC.

Regarding this clonotype: A much larger clone sits a single nucleotide away, making a read error possible. This rearrangement joins TRBV28 to TRBJ2-7; TRBD1 aligns across 8 bases. The CDR3 has 14 residues. The germline gives CDR1 MDHEN, CDR2 SYDVKM. CDR3 sequence reads: CASSHRGQGYEQHF. CDR3 nucleotides: TGTGCCAGCAGTCACCGCGGACAGGGATACGAGCAGCACTTC.

J is TRBJ2-1 and V is TRBV12-3 or TRBV12-4; D gene uncertain. V was clipped by 1 base and J by 8 bases, with 9 bases between them. The CDR3 totals 13 residues. The CDR3 bases are TGTGCCAGCAGTTTAGAACTCGCCGATGAGCAGTTCTTC. Translating it yields CASSLELADEQFF.

V gene TRBV28 combines with J gene TRBJ2-2, with 10 bases matching TRBD1. There are 19 residues in the CDR3. V trimming: 7 bases; J trimming: 7 bases; junction bases outside the gene matches: 21. From germline, CDR1 is MDHEN and CDR2 SYDVKM. CDR3: CASITSSRDRGDGIGELFF. The CDR3 region has the DNA TGTGCCAGCATCACCTCCTCCCGGGACAGGGGCGATGGCATCGGGGAGCTGTTTTTT.

This clonotype was seen a handful of times. This chain connects TRBV20-1 to TRBJ2-3; a weak D match, TRBD1 (6 bases). CDR1 DFQATT and CDR2 SNEGSKA come from the germline V gene (reference sequence). The V end lost 0 bases, the J end lost 5 bases, and 9 bases lay between the germline ends. The length of the CDR3 is 13 residues. CDR3 nucleotides: TGCAGTGCTAGAGATCAGACAGGAGATACGCAGTATTTT. This translates into CSARDQTGDTQYF.

This clonotype was observed many times. The V and J genes are TRBV7-6 and TRBJ2-1; TRBD1 matches at 8 bases. The V segment lost 3 bases and the J segment 5 bases; nucleotides outside the gene matches: 6. The CDR3 runs to 15 residues. Germline-derived CDR1 and CDR2 are SGHVS and FNYEAQ. This chain's CDR3 is CASSFGQGPHNEQFF. The CDR3, as DNA: TGTGCCAGCAGCTTCGGACAGGGTCCTCACAATGAGCAGTTCTTC.

This clonotype was seen ten or more times. This chain joins TRBV28 and TRBJ1-5, with D possibly matching TRBD1 (5 bases). The CDR3 sequence is 15 residues long. Germline V gene lookup returns CDR1 MDHEN and CDR2 SYDVKM. The V and J ends lost 5 bases and 2 bases respectively, with 13 bases between them. The chain's CDR3 is CASSPQWGGNQPQHF. Here the CDR3 DNA reads TGTGCCAGCAGTCCGCAGTGGGGCGGCAATCAGCCCCAGCATTTT.

This clonotype was observed a handful of times. The chain employs TRBV20-1 and TRBJ2-5, with 11 bases matching TRBD2. J was trimmed by 2 bases and V by 5 bases; bases with no gene match: 16. CDR3 length equals 18 residues. The V gene's germline CDR1 is DFQATT and CDR2 SNEGSKA (reference sequence). The DNA for the CDR3 is TGCAGTGCTCCTTCCACCGCCAGACTAGCGGGGATACAAGAGACCCAGTACTTC. The encoded protein is CSAPSTARLAGIQETQYF.

The DNA for the CDR3 is TGTGCCAGCAGCCAGACAGATCCTGACCACTACGAGCAGTACGTC. This sequence encodes CASSQTDPDHYEQYV. V usage is TRBV5-5 and J usage is TRBJ2-7; D may be TRBD1 (5 bases). The CDR3 covers 15 residues. V dropped 4 bases and J dropped 3 bases, with 17 bases sitting between them. Germline assignment: CDR1 SGHKS and CDR2 YYEKEE (reference sequence).

Ten or more counts support this clonotype. The V call is TRBV7-8, the J call TRBJ2-5; perhaps D is TRBD1 or TRBD2 (6 bases each). CDR3 length: 14 residues. Germline values: CDR1 SGHVS, CDR2 FQNEAQ. V lost 5 bases, J lost 5 bases, and 15 bases lay in between. This CDR3 is CASSPRGPRETQYF. The CDR3 DNA sequence: TGTGCCAGCAGCCCTCGGGGGCCCCGGGAGACCCAGTACTTC.